A single sample gave rise to the 27 T cell receptor beta chains below, sequenced in a study of blood T cell repertoires in COVID-19. The table came from immunoSEQ multiplex PCR; TCRdb's copy has only in-frame clones and leaves some out. The sample includes about 260,000 clones, around 87% of them seen just once. Sequenced sample: peripheral blood. Every receptor here comes from a woman in her forties or fifties with acute or convalescent COVID-19.

The genes are TRBV2 and TRBJ2-7; TRBD2 matches at 13 bases. This CDR3 is built from 14 residues. Germline assignment: CDR1 SNHLY and CDR2 FYNNEI. Trimming took 8 bases from V and 3 from J; bases not matched to a gene: 4. CDR3 protein: CASGRTSGSYEQYF. The CDR3 coding sequence is TGTGCCAGCGGGCGGACTAGCGGGAGCTACGAGCAGTACTTC.

The genes are TRBV9 and TRBJ2-2, with a possible D match to TRBD1 (6 bases). This CDR3 region has 14 residues. The V gene's germline CDR1 is SGDLS and CDR2 YYNGEE. With 0 bases removed from V and 5 bases from J, the gap between germline ends came to 8 bases. The CDR3 region is CASSVVGQTGELFF. CDR3 DNA sequence: TGTGCCAGCAGCGTAGTAGGACAGACCGGGGAGCTGTTTTTT.

The CDR3 region has the DNA TGTGCCAGCAGGACCGAGAGGAATCAGCCCCAGCATTTT. It is translated as CASRTERNQPQHF. V is TRBV2 and J is TRBJ1-5; D is unresolved. The germline V gene encodes CDR1 SNHLY and CDR2 FYNNEI. V gave up 6 bases and J gave up 4 bases, with 10 bases separating them. This CDR3 has 13 residues.

The rearrangement joins TRBV28 to TRBJ1-4; 8 nucleotides agree with TRBD1. This CDR3 spans 14 amino acids. Trimming cost V 5 bases and J 6 bases; bases outside gene matches: 5. Germline V CDR1 and CDR2: MDHEN, SYDVKM. The CDR3 loop reads CASSRGQGDEKLFF. The CDR3 DNA reads as TGTGCCAGCAGTCGAGGACAGGGTGATGAAAAACTGTTTTTT.

The chain recombines TRBV15 with TRBJ1-4; TRBD1 matches 8 bases. This CDR3 contains 13 residues. Per the germline V gene, CDR1 is LNHNV and CDR2 is YYDKDF (reference sequence). V shed 5 bases, J shed 6 bases, and the junction held 2 bases outside the gene matches. CDR3 in amino acids: CATSDRGDEKLFF. Here the CDR3 DNA reads TGTGCCACCAGCGACAGGGGAGATGAAAAACTGTTTTTT. The whole variable domain, remainder taken from reference TRBV15 and TRBJ1-4, is DAMVIQNPRYQVTQFGKPVTLSCSQTLNHNVMYWYQQKSSQAPKLLFHYYDKDFNNEADTPDNFQSRRPNTSFCFLDIRSPGLGDTAMYLCATSDRGDEKLFFGSGTQLSVL.

This rearrangement joins TRBV5-1 to TRBJ2-3; D is possibly TRBD1 (5 bases). There are 16 residues in the CDR3. Trimming took off 4 bases at V and 4 bases at J, with 19 bases between the two ends. Per germline, CDR1 SGHRS and CDR2 YFSETQ. DNA for the CDR3: TGCGCCAGCAGCCAGGGATCCACCCACAATTCAGATACGCAGTATTTT. Translation: CASSQGSTHNSDTQYF.

V usage is TRBV9 and J usage is TRBJ1-6, with D tentatively TRBD1 (6 bases). The V gene's germline CDR1 is SGDLS and CDR2 YYNGEE. The V end lost 3 bases, the J end lost 6 bases, and 13 bases lay between the germline ends. The CDR3 runs 15 residues. CDR3 amino acids: CASSAIGQSNSPLHF. The CDR3 region has the DNA TGTGCCAGCAGCGCTATTGGACAGAGTAATTCACCCCTCCACTTT.

The chain recombines TRBV29-1 with TRBJ2-5, with D possibly being TRBD1 (6 bases). Germline V gene lookup returns CDR1 SQVTM and CDR2 ANQGSEA. The CDR3 covers 12 residues. The V end lost 6 bases, the J end lost 7 bases, and 15 bases lay between the germline ends. This chain's CDR3 is CSVTTGFGTQYF. DNA of the CDR3: TGCAGCGTCACCACAGGGTTTGGGACCCAGTACTTC.

V usage is TRBV19 and J usage is TRBJ1-2; 8 bases align to TRBD1. Germline V CDR1 and CDR2: LNHDA, SQIVND (reference sequence). This CDR3 has 13 amino acids. V gave up 8 bases and J gave up 7 bases; unmatched junction bases: 9. The CDR3 DNA is TGTGCCAGTCGGACAGGGAATTATTTTGGCTACACCTTC. This sequence encodes CASRTGNYFGYTF.

The chain uses TRBV5-1 and TRBJ1-5; D not certain. The germline V gene has CDR1 SGHRS and CDR2 YFSETQ. V shed 1 base and J shed 0 bases, with 8 bases lying between them. This CDR3 has 15 amino acids. DNA for the CDR3: TGCGCCAGCAGCTTGAACAGTAATAGCAATCAGCCCCAGCATTTT. It translates to CASSLNSNSNQPQHF.

This chain connects TRBV19 to TRBJ2-6, with TRBD1 identical over 8 bases. The CDR3 spans 18 residues. CDR1 is LNHDA and CDR2 is SQIVND in the germline V gene (reference sequence). Germline trimming cut 7 bases from V and 0 bases from J; bases unmatched to any gene: 11. Here the CDR3 DNA reads TGTGCCAGTACCCTAACAGGGGGTGCTAACTCTGGGGCCAACGTCCTGACTTTC. Translation: CASTLTGGANSGANVLTF. Complete variable domain (other parts from reference TRBV19 and TRBJ2-6): DGGITQSPKYLFRKEGQNVTLSCEQNLNHDAMYWYRQDPGQGLRLIYYSQIVNDFQKGDIAEGYSVSREKKESFPLTVTSAQKNPTAFYLCASTLTGGANSGANVLTFGAGSRLTVL.

The chain links TRBV7-3 to TRBJ2-2, with TRBD1 identical over 9 bases. After removal of 5 bases from V and 1 base from J, the junction contained 5 bases not matched to a gene. The CDR3 length is 16 residues. Germline values: CDR1 SGHTA, CDR2 FQGTGA. CDR3 DNA sequence: TGTGCCAGCAGCGCCTCGGGACAGGGGAACACCGGGGAGCTGTTTTTT. Protein: CASSASGQGNTGELFF.

V and J are TRBV20-1 and TRBJ2-7, with 7 bases fitting TRBD1. Trimming at V came to 3 bases and at J to 7 bases, leaving 9 bases not matched to a gene. Germline assignment: CDR1 DFQATT and CDR2 SNEGSKA (reference sequence). The CDR3 is made up of 13 amino acids. DNA of the CDR3: TGCAGTGCTAGTTCCGACAGGGCAGGGGAGCAGTACTTC. This gives the protein CSASSDRAGEQYF.

CDR3 DNA: TGTGCCAGCAGTCCTCAGCTTACAGGGGGCTATGAAAAACTGTTTTTT. It translates to CASSPQLTGGYEKLFF. The gene calls are TRBV6-6 and TRBJ1-4, with TRBD1 matching over 9 bases. With V trimmed by 5 bases and J by 6 bases, 10 bases remained unmatched. The CDR3 runs to 16 residues. CDR1 MNHNY and CDR2 SVGAGI come from the germline V gene (reference sequence).

The rearrangement links TRBV28 to TRBJ2-1; TRBD1 aligns across 9 bases. Trimming removed 1 base from V and 0 bases from J; junction bases left unmatched: 4. The CDR3 runs 17 residues. CDR1 MDHEN and CDR2 SYDVKM come from the germline V gene. CDR3 in amino acids: CASSLSRTGASYNEQFF. The CDR3 bases are TGTGCCAGCAGTTTATCCCGGACAGGGGCCTCCTACAATGAGCAGTTCTTC.

This clone was observed a single time. V and J are TRBV21-1 and TRBJ2-2; the D call TRBD2 from the table was never checked on the DNA. TRBV21-1 is a documented pseudogene. The CDR3 is 19 amino acids. The CDR3 region is CASSNAPPAGGANTGELFF. In DNA form, the CDR3 reads TGTGCCAGCAGCAACGCCCCCCCAGCGGGAGGCGCGAACACCGGGGAGCTGTTTTTT.

This chain links TRBV24-1 with TRBJ2-3, with D maybe TRBD1 (5 bases). The germline gives CDR1 KGHDR, CDR2 SFDVKD. The CDR3 is 17 amino acids. The germline V and J ends were trimmed by 2 bases and 3 bases, with 17 bases remaining between them. The CDR3 is CATSDSGMGSETDTQYF. In nucleotides, the CDR3 is TGTGCCACCAGTGATTCAGGGATGGGATCTGAAACAGATACGCAGTATTTT.

This clone was counted once. V is TRBV2 and J is TRBJ2-7; TRBD1 aligns across 7 bases. This CDR3 has 14 amino acids. In germline, CDR1 is SNHLY, CDR2 FYNNEI. V lost 8 bases to trimming and J lost 0 bases; unmatched junction nucleotides: 7. The CDR3 nucleotides read TGTGCCAGCCTCCGACAGGGCAGCTCCTACGAGCAGTACTTC. Amino acids: CASLRQGSSYEQYF.

J is TRBJ1-1 and V is TRBV6-5, with 9 bases lining up with TRBD1. CDR3 length: 16 residues. V shed 0 bases, J shed 5 bases, and the junction held 7 bases outside the gene matches. Germline CDR1 reads MNHEY; CDR2 reads SVGAGI. CDR3 in amino acids: CASSYSAGTGRTEAFF. DNA of the CDR3: TGTGCCAGCAGTTACTCAGCCGGGACAGGGAGGACTGAAGCTTTCTTT.

The chain employs TRBV5-1 and TRBJ1-1; maybe TRBD1 (5 bases). CDR1 is SGHRS and CDR2 is YFSETQ in the germline V gene. The CDR3 is made up of 15 amino acids. V lost 0 bases, J lost 5 bases, and 14 bases lay in between. The CDR3 loop reads CASSLGARRVTEAFF. CDR3 DNA sequence: TGCGCCAGCAGCTTGGGTGCGCGCAGGGTAACTGAAGCTTTCTTT.

Only a few counts were recorded for this clone. The rearrangement links TRBV6-6 to TRBJ1-5; 7 nucleotides line up with TRBD1. The CDR3 is 16 amino acids. V lost 6 bases to trimming and J lost 0 bases; unmatched junction nucleotides: 8. Germline-derived CDR1 and CDR2 are MNHNY and SVGAGI (reference sequence). As DNA, the CDR3 is TGTGCCAGCAGACAGGACAGGCCGTATAGCAATCAGCCCCAGCATTTT. It specifies CASRQDRPYSNQPQHF.

The gene calls are TRBV5-4 and TRBJ2-2; the match to TRBD1 covers 9 bases. The J segment lost 4 bases and the V segment lost 5 bases, leaving 9 bases of the junction unmatched. The CDR3 covers 16 residues. Germline V gene lookup returns CDR1 SGHNT and CDR2 YYREEE (reference sequence). The CDR3 nucleotides read TGTGCCAGCAGAAGATCCGGGACAGGGTCCACCGGGGAGCTGTTTTTT. The encoded protein is CASRRSGTGSTGELFF.

The gene calls are TRBV27 and TRBJ2-5; TRBD1 matches 10 bases. This CDR3 is 14 amino acids long. V trimming: 4 bases; J trimming: 5 bases; junction bases outside the gene matches: 4. Looked up from germline, CDR1 is MNHEY and CDR2 is SMNVEV (reference sequence). CDR3 nucleotide sequence: TGTGCCAGCAGTTGGGGACAGGGGCGTGAGACCCAGTACTTC. Its protein product is CASSWGQGRETQYF.

The V and J genes are TRBV29-1 and TRBJ2-1; no reliable D call. The germline V and J ends were trimmed by 7 bases and 8 bases, with 12 bases remaining between them. Germline V gives CDR1 SQVTM, CDR2 ANQGSEA. The CDR3 contains 11 residues. CDR3 nucleotide sequence: TGCAGCGCCCCTCATCAGTATGAGCAGTTCTTC. Translating it yields CSAPHQYEQFF.

The genes are TRBV7-3 and TRBJ2-7; the D gene is possibly TRBD1 (6 bases). The ends were cut back, 3 bases at V and 2 bases at J, with 11 bases in the middle. This CDR3 is built from 14 residues. The germline CDR1 and CDR2 sequences are SGHTA and FQGTGA. CDR3 DNA: TGTGCCAGCAGCTTGGTACAGGGAGCCTACGAGCAGTACTTC. Translating gives CASSLVQGAYEQYF.

This clone was recorded only once. V is TRBV29-1 and J is TRBJ2-1; D gene uncertain. Germline CDR1 SQVTM, CDR2 ANQGSEA. The CDR3 is 10 residues long. The V gene lost 8 bases and the J gene lost 3 bases, with 5 bases spanning the gap. The chain's CDR3 is CSYNYNEQFF. In DNA form, the CDR3 reads TGCAGCTACAACTACAATGAGCAGTTCTTC.

The chain couples TRBV19 to TRBJ2-1; TRBD1 is a possible D gene (5 bases). Trimming pared 7 bases from V and 6 bases from J, leaving 22 bases between. Germline lookup yields CDR1 LNHDA and CDR2 SQIVND (reference sequence). This CDR3 contains 16 residues. The CDR3 sequence is CASIPSAGSFRNEQFF. In DNA form, the CDR3 reads TGTGCCAGTATACCATCGGCAGGGTCGTTCCGCAATGAGCAGTTCTTC. The whole variable domain, filled in from reference TRBV19 and TRBJ2-1, reads DGGITQSPKYLFRKEGQNVTLSCEQNLNHDAMYWYRQDPGQGLRLIYYSQIVNDFQKGDIAEGYSVSREKKESFPLTVTSAQKNPTAFYLCASIPSAGSFRNEQFFGPGTRLTVL.